Following are 10 T cell receptor beta chains from one sample sequenced in a study of Graves' ophthalmopathy and Graves' hyperthyroidism. Amplification targeted the TCR beta CDR3 regions, with RNA transcripts as the source material. HTBI primers were employed in first-round RT-PCR, then a second-round multiplex PCR followed. TCRdb re-derived calls from the multiplex PCR reads in MiXCR, one entry per CDR3 protein. The sample lists about 16,000 distinct CDR3 sequences; about half were seen once. The sample comprised peripheral blood. The receptors shown here come from a woman aged 40-49 years with stable Graves' hyperthyroidism.

This clonotype has at least ten counts. The CDR3 nucleotides are TGTGCCAGCAGCCAAGGACAAGAGCAGTTCTTC. Residues: CASSQGQEQFF. The rearrangement uses TRBV4-2 and TRBJ2-1; D gene uncertain. Trimming cost V 1 base and J 10 bases, with 5 bases left between them. The CDR3 is 11 amino acids. Germline values: CDR1 LGHNA, CDR2 YNFKEQ.

This clonotype was observed at least ten times. J is TRBJ2-3 and V is TRBV19, with 9 nucleotides matching TRBD2. Germline assignment: CDR1 LNHDA and CDR2 SQIVND (reference sequence). The CDR3 is 15 amino acids. Trimming took 5 bases from V and 4 from J; bases not matched to a gene: 7. In DNA, the CDR3 is TGTGCCAGTAGTGAGAACGGACTAGCGCCAGATACGCAGTATTTT. This gives the protein CASSENGLAPDTQYF.

This clonotype was found many times. The rearrangement joins TRBV6-6 to TRBJ2-7, with D unresolved. Trimming cost V 6 bases and J 3 bases, with 6 bases left between them. The V gene's germline CDR1 is MNHNY and CDR2 SVGAGI (reference sequence). The CDR3 covers 11 residues. The CDR3 nucleotides are TGTGCCAGCAGACAGAACTACGAGCAGTACTTC. Its translation: CASRQNYEQYF.

The chain has TRBV27 and TRBJ1-5; D call uncertain. This CDR3 region has 13 residues. Germline V lookup: CDR1 MNHEY, CDR2 SMNVEV (reference sequence). Between the trimmed V and J ends, which lost 2 bases and 1 base, there was a span of 3 bases. In DNA, the CDR3 is TGTGCCAGCAGTTTAGTCAGCAATCAGCCCCAGCATTTT. It yields the protein CASSLVSNQPQHF.

This clonotype is deemed medium-sized (0.01 to 0.1%). The chain is built from TRBV2 and TRBJ1-2; D perhaps matches TRBD1 (6 bases). V was clipped by 5 bases and J by 0 bases, with 16 bases between them. Per the germline V gene, CDR1 is SNHLY and CDR2 is FYNNEI. The CDR3 is 16 residues long. In DNA form, the CDR3 reads TGTGCCAGCAGTATGGACAGCCTCTTAGCTAACTATGGCTACACCTTC. It encodes CASSMDSLLANYGYTF. Combining the CDR3 with reference TRBV2 and TRBJ1-2 gives the whole variable domain EPEVTQTPSHQVTQMGQEVILRCVPISNHLYFYWYRQILGQKVEFLVSFYNNEISEKSEIFDDQFSVERPDGSNFTLKIRSTKLEDSAMYFCASSMDSLLANYGYTFGSGTRLTVV.

Points on this clonotype: With a much larger clone just one base away, this may be a read error. V is TRBV28 and J is TRBJ1-4; tentatively, D is TRBD1 (6 bases). The CDR3 has 14 amino acids. The germline gives CDR1 MDHEN, CDR2 SYDVKM. CDR3 in amino acids: CASSFPGESEKLYF. The CDR3 DNA sequence: TGTGCCAGCAGTTTCCCAGGGGAGAGTGAAAAACTGTATTTT.

There are many counts of this clonotype. This chain connects TRBV5-4 to TRBJ1-2; D not certain. With 0 bases removed from V and 1 base from J, the gap between germline ends came to 4 bases. The CDR3 is 13 residues long. Germline V gives CDR1 SGHNT, CDR2 YYREEE (reference sequence). The CDR3 loop is CASSLAHNYGYTF. CDR3 bases: TGTGCCAGCAGCTTGGCCCATAACTATGGCTACACCTTC.

The J gene is TRBJ1-6, the V gene TRBV7-2; 7 bases map to TRBD1. CDR1 SGHTA and CDR2 FQGNSA come from the germline V gene. The CDR3 runs to 15 residues. After removal of 5 bases from V and 10 bases from J, the junction contained 11 bases not matched to a gene. The CDR3 here is CASSPRQGPGSPLHF. The DNA of the CDR3 is TGTGCCAGCAGCCCGAGACAGGGCCCAGGGTCACCCCTCCACTTT.

In this sample, this clonotype is medium-sized. The V and J genes are TRBV15 and TRBJ1-1, with 8 bases lining up with TRBD1. Trimming removed 8 bases from V and 3 bases from J; junction bases left unmatched: 5. The CDR3 length is 13 residues. Germline lookup yields CDR1 LNHNV and CDR2 YYDKDF (reference sequence). The CDR3 protein is CATVGQGDTEAFF. In nucleotides, the CDR3 is TGTGCCACCGTCGGACAGGGCGACACTGAAGCTTTCTTT.

V and J are TRBV28 and TRBJ1-1; D is unclear. V was pared by 3 bases and J by 4 bases, with 15 bases between. The germline V gene encodes CDR1 MDHEN and CDR2 SYDVKM. CDR3 size: 15 residues. The CDR3 loop reads CASSFELQGSTEAFF. DNA for the CDR3: TGTGCCAGCAGTTTCGAGCTTCAAGGGAGCACTGAAGCTTTCTTT.